These 14 T cell receptor beta chains share one sample of origin, sequenced in a study of cytomegalovirus exposure and HLA in healthy donors. 60 Vbeta and 13 Jbeta primers were used in PCR. Repertoires were generated with immunoSEQ multiplex PCR, while TCRdb's copy carries only in-frame clones and drops some. The table records about 83,000 clones, roughly 75% of them present only once. Sequencing was done on a sample of PBMCs. These receptors all stem from a man aged 60-69 years in good health and CMV-seronegative.

This clone has just one count. This chain uses TRBV6-1 with TRBJ1-1; D uncertain. Germline CDR1 reads MNHNS; CDR2 reads SASEGT. The CDR3 spans 15 residues. V was trimmed by 4 bases and J by 5 bases, leaving 17 bases between them. CDR3 DNA: TGTGCCAGCAGTGCTAAGGGAGGACCCCGGACTGAAGCTTTCTTT. This gives the protein CASSAKGGPRTEAFF.

V gene TRBV5-1 combines with J gene TRBJ2-5; D is uncertain. CDR3 length: 14 residues. V was trimmed by 0 bases and J by 5 bases, leaving 11 bases between them. CDR1 is SGHRS, CDR2 YFSETQ, per germline. CDR3 amino acids: CASSLERLRETQYF. CDR3 DNA sequence: TGCGCCAGCAGCTTGGAACGGTTGCGGGAGACCCAGTACTTC.

This clone appeared once. The chain uses TRBV10-2 and TRBJ1-2, with 11 bases that match TRBD1. This CDR3 has 13 residues. Trimming cost V 6 bases and J 7 bases; bases outside gene matches: 4. Germline assignment: CDR1 WSHSY and CDR2 SAAADI. The CDR3 protein is CASSADRGLGYTF. Here the CDR3 DNA reads TGCGCCAGCAGCGCGGACAGGGGGCTTGGCTACACCTTC.

The rearrangement uses TRBV30 and TRBJ2-3; 11 bases line up with TRBD2. This CDR3 has 16 residues. V dropped 1 base and J dropped 2; count of bases not matched to a gene: 5. Germline lookup yields CDR1 GTSNPN and CDR2 SVGIG (reference sequence). The CDR3 region is CAWSDWTSGSTDTQYF. DNA of the CDR3: TGTGCCTGGAGTGATTGGACTAGCGGGTCCACAGATACGCAGTATTTT.

The chain is built from TRBV7-9 and TRBJ2-1; 7 nucleotides agree with TRBD1. CDR1 is SEHNR, CDR2 FQNEAQ, per germline (reference sequence). The CDR3 extends over 16 amino acids. Trimming removed 4 bases from V and 0 bases from J; junction bases left unmatched: 6. The CDR3 DNA follows: TGTGCCAGCAGCTCCCGACAGGGTTACTCCTACAATGAGCAGTTCTTC. It is translated as CASSSRQGYSYNEQFF.

This sequence joins TRBV5-1 and TRBJ1-4; the D gene is possibly TRBD1 (5 bases). This CDR3 comprises 14 residues. V lost 2 bases to trimming and J lost 8 bases, with 13 bases between them. Germline V CDR1 and CDR2: SGHRS, YFSETQ. The CDR3 DNA reads TGCGCCAGCAGCTTTAACGCCCAGGGCGAAAAACTGTTTTTT. Protein sequence: CASSFNAQGEKLFF.

This clone has more than one count but fewer than ten. The chain recombines TRBV5-6 with TRBJ2-2, with a tentative D call TRBD2 (6 bases). The V end lost 4 bases, the J end lost 4 bases, and 11 bases lay between the germline ends. The CDR3 loop spans 14 amino acids. The germline V gene encodes CDR1 SGHDT and CDR2 YYEEEE. DNA of the CDR3: TGTGCCAGCAGCCCCCGGGAGCGCACCGGGGAGCTGTTTTTT. Its protein product is CASSPRERTGELFF.

The chain couples TRBV25-1 to TRBJ2-1; 9 nucleotides align to TRBD2. This CDR3 spans 17 amino acids. The V and J ends lost 4 bases and 7 bases, in that order; junction bases with no gene match: 14. The germline V gene encodes CDR1 MGHDK and CDR2 SYGVNS. Written as DNA, the CDR3 is TGTGCCAGCAGTGGTGCTAGCGGGGCACTCACGACGAATGAGCAGTTCTTC. Protein sequence: CASSGASGALTTNEQFF.

The chain has TRBV7-6 and TRBJ1-1; D remains unclear. V was pared by 5 bases and J by 4 bases, with 17 bases between. The CDR3 contains 15 residues. CDR1 and CDR2 (germline): SGHVS, FNYEAQ. CDR3 protein: CASSPIVYGGTEAFF. The CDR3 DNA follows: TGTGCCAGCAGCCCAATCGTCTACGGCGGCACTGAAGCTTTCTTT.

The chain has TRBV2 and TRBJ1-2; no clear D. Germline CDR1 SNHLY, CDR2 FYNNEI. This CDR3 contains 14 residues. V was shortened by 6 bases and J by 2 bases, with 13 bases between the two germline ends. The CDR3 loop is CASRAPGLNYGYTF. CDR3 in DNA: TGTGCCAGCAGGGCCCCCGGGTTAAACTATGGCTACACCTTC. Together with reference TRBV2 and TRBJ1-2, the CDR3 gives the full variable domain: EPEVTQTPSHQVTQMGQEVILRCVPISNHLYFYWYRQILGQKVEFLVSFYNNEISEKSEIFDDQFSVERPDGSNFTLKIRSTKLEDSAMYFCASRAPGLNYGYTFGSGTRLTVV.

The rearrangement uses TRBV7-2 and TRBJ2-5; 12 positions agree with TRBD1. V shed 5 bases, J shed 1 base, and the junction held 2 bases outside the gene matches. The CDR3 contains 15 residues. Germline CDR1 SGHTA, CDR2 FQGNSA. The CDR3 loop reads CASSRDRGPQETQYF. The CDR3 DNA is TGTGCCAGCAGCCGGGACAGGGGGCCCCAAGAGACCCAGTACTTC.

The rearrangement joins TRBV7-9 to TRBJ1-2; D is uncertain. V gave up 5 bases and J gave up 2 bases, with 12 bases separating them. CDR3 length equals 14 residues. Germline V gene data show CDR1 as SEHNR and CDR2 as FQNEAQ (reference sequence). CDR3 loop: CASSQTEGNYGYTF. The CDR3 DNA reads TGTGCCAGCAGCCAGACGGAGGGCAACTATGGCTACACCTTC. Filled out from reference TRBV7-9 and TRBJ1-2, the complete variable domain reads DTGVSQNPRHKITKRGQNVTFRCDPISEHNRLYWYRQTLGQGPEFLTYFQNEAQLEKSRLLSDRFSAERPKGSFSTLEIQRTEQGDSAMYLCASSQTEGNYGYTFGSGTRLTVV.

The chain combines TRBV11-2 with TRBJ2-5; 8 positions agree with TRBD2. The germline CDR1 and CDR2 sequences are SGHAT and FQNNGV. The CDR3 sequence is 15 residues long. V lost 6 bases to trimming and J lost 7 bases; unmatched junction nucleotides: 13. The CDR3 reads CASRDSGTWGGTQYF. The CDR3 DNA reads as TGTGCCAGCAGGGATAGCGGGACTTGGGGCGGGACCCAGTACTTC.

This chain uses TRBV5-1 with TRBJ1-4; D possibly corresponds to TRBD1 (5 bases). V lost 5 bases and J 7 bases, leaving 15 bases between the germline ends. CDR1 is SGHRS, CDR2 YFSETQ, per germline. The CDR3 has 14 residues. CDR3 in amino acids: CASRSGLGGEKLFF. CDR3 in DNA: TGCGCCAGCAGATCAGGGTTGGGGGGTGAAAAACTGTTTTTT.